The 22 T cell receptor beta chains below all came from one sample that was sequenced in a study of identifying expanded T cells in peripheral blood. Profiled with immunoSEQ multiplex PCR; TCRdb holds only in-frame clones, not every one. Of some 76,000 clones in the sample, 90% were seen once. Sequences were obtained from blood. These receptors all stem from a person between 18 and 69 years old in good health.

The V and J genes are TRBV6-5 and TRBJ2-2; perhaps TRBD1 as D (5 bases). The CDR3 length is 13 residues. Germline V gene lookup returns CDR1 MNHEY and CDR2 SVGAGI. The V end was cut by 5 bases, the J end by 2 bases, with 6 bases between. The CDR3 coding sequence is TGTGCCAGCAGTCGGACAAACACCGGGGAGCTGTTTTTT. Translating it yields CASSRTNTGELFF.

The chain links TRBV5-4 to TRBJ2-1, with D possibly matching TRBD2 (5 bases). Germline-derived CDR1 and CDR2 are SGHNT and YYREEE (reference sequence). With 2 bases removed from V and 9 bases from J, the gap between germline ends came to 9 bases. The CDR3 sequence is 12 residues long. The chain's CDR3 is CASSFVATEQFF. The CDR3 bases are TGTGCCAGCAGCTTCGTAGCGACTGAGCAGTTCTTC.

Notes on this clone: Other DNA sequences in this specimen translate into the identical CDR3. This rearrangement joins TRBV6-6 to TRBJ2-6, with no clear D. Trimming took off 8 bases at V and 4 bases at J, with 15 bases between the two ends. The CDR3 contains 15 residues. CDR1 MNHNY and CDR2 SVGAGI come from the germline V gene (reference sequence). The CDR3 region has the DNA TGTGCCAGCCATTTCGGGTGGGCAGGGGCCAACGTCCTGACTTTC. As protein: CASHFGWAGANVLTF.

The V call is TRBV7-7, the J call TRBJ2-1, with D hard to call. The CDR3 totals 13 residues. Per germline, CDR1 SSHAT and CDR2 FNYEAQ (reference sequence). The V and J ends lost 5 bases and 4 bases respectively, with 9 bases between them. CDR3 nucleotide sequence: TGTGCCAGCAGCCCCGACCTTTACAATGAGCAGTTCTTC. Protein sequence: CASSPDLYNEQFF.

This chain uses TRBV10-3 with TRBJ1-2; tentatively, D is TRBD1 (5 bases). The germline V gene has CDR1 ENHRY and CDR2 SYGVKD. V was clipped by 7 bases and J by 5 bases, with 14 bases between them. The CDR3 sequence is 13 residues long. DNA for the CDR3: TGTGCCATCACCTCGGGACCTGGGTATGGCTACACCTTC. Amino acid sequence: CAITSGPGYGYTF.

The chain uses TRBV28 and TRBJ1-3; possibly TRBD1 for D (6 bases). V lost 6 bases to trimming and J lost 9 bases, with 15 bases between them. The CDR3 totals 13 residues. Per the germline V gene, CDR1 is MDHEN and CDR2 is SYDVKM. The CDR3 protein is CASSSGQSVTIYF. DNA of the CDR3: TGTGCCAGCAGCTCCGGACAGTCAGTCACCATATATTTT.

The chain recombines TRBV2 with TRBJ1-3; D perhaps matches TRBD1 (5 bases). Germline CDR1 and CDR2: SNHLY and FYNNEI. CDR3 length: 15 amino acids. Trimming stripped 0 bases from V and 2 bases from J, with 8 bases between. CDR3 protein: CASSEAGTPGNTIYF. CDR3 nucleotide sequence: TGTGCCAGCAGTGAAGCGGGGACTCCTGGAAACACCATATATTTT.

The chain combines TRBV4-3 with TRBJ1-2; 10 nucleotides align to TRBD1. The CDR3 has 15 amino acids. J gave up 6 bases and V 0 bases, and 4 bases lay outside the gene matches. Per germline, CDR1 LGHNA and CDR2 YSLEER. CDR3 amino acids: CASSQDVGQGNGYTF. CDR3 DNA: TGCGCCAGCAGCCAAGACGTGGGACAGGGGAATGGCTACACCTTC.

The chain uses TRBV21-1 and TRBJ1-2; the DNA was not compared with TRBD1, the D call given in the table. TRBV21-1 is shown as a pseudogene. CDR3 size: 12 residues. CDR3 DNA sequence: TGTGCCAGCGGTGCGGGACAGGATGGCTACACCTTC. Its translation: CASGAGQDGYTF.

This clone was observed a few times. J is TRBJ2-7 and V is TRBV7-9, with D unclear. This CDR3 has 12 amino acids. CDR1 and CDR2 from the germline V gene are SEHNR and FQNEAQ (reference sequence). V dropped 4 bases and J dropped 5 bases, with 9 bases sitting between them. The CDR3 DNA reads TGTGCCAGCAGCTCCGCATCGGACGAGCAGTACTTC. It translates to CASSSASDEQYF.

This clone was observed once. The CDR3, as DNA: TGTGCCAGCAGCCCGGGCCATGGGGGCGAGCAGTACTTC. It yields the protein CASSPGHGGEQYF. This sequence joins TRBV5-6 and TRBJ2-7; TRBD1 or TRBD2 may be the D gene (5 bases each). The ends were cut back, 4 bases at V and 6 bases at J, with 14 bases in the middle. This CDR3 has 13 amino acids. Germline lookup yields CDR1 SGHDT and CDR2 YYEEEE. Looking up the rest from reference TRBV5-6 and TRBJ2-7 gives the full variable domain: DAGVTQSPTHLIKTRGQQVTLRCSPKSGHDTVSWYQQALGQGPQFIFQYYEEEERQRGNFPDRFSGHQFPNYSSELNVNALLLGDSALYLCASSPGHGGEQYFGPGTRLTVT.

The chain couples TRBV28 to TRBJ1-5; D gene unclear. Germline V gene lookup returns CDR1 MDHEN and CDR2 SYDVKM. CDR3 size: 16 residues. Trimming stripped 3 bases from V and 0 bases from J, with 12 bases between. The CDR3 DNA is TGTGCCAGCAGTTTGTGGCAGACAATTAGCAATCAGCCCCAGCATTTT. This codes for CASSLWQTISNQPQHF. Using reference TRBV28 and TRBJ1-5 for the parts outside the CDR3, the full variable domain is DVKVTQSSRYLVKRTGEKVFLECVQDMDHENMFWYRQDPGLGLRLIYFSYDVKMKEKGDIPEGYSVSREKKERFSLILESASTNQTSMYLCASSLWQTISNQPQHFGDGTRLSIL.

The chain combines TRBV7-9 with TRBJ1-1, with 9 positions matching TRBD1. The ends lost 5 bases at V and 3 bases at J; junction bases unmatched: 4. The CDR3 extends over 14 amino acids. The V gene's germline CDR1 is SEHNR and CDR2 FQNEAQ (reference sequence). The CDR3 region has the DNA TGTGCCAGCAGCCCCCGGGACAGGGACACTGAAGCTTTCTTT. Translation: CASSPRDRDTEAFF. The whole variable domain, remainder taken from reference TRBV7-9 and TRBJ1-1, is DTGVSQNPRHKITKRGQNVTFRCDPISEHNRLYWYRQTLGQGPEFLTYFQNEAQLEKSRLLSDRFSAERPKGSFSTLEIQRTEQGDSAMYLCASSPRDRDTEAFFGQGTRLTVV.

The chain joins TRBV7-2 to TRBJ1-4; D gene ambiguous. The CDR3 is made up of 16 amino acids. In germline, CDR1 is SGHTA, CDR2 FQGNSA. V was pared by 6 bases and J by 8 bases, with 22 bases between. The CDR3 bases are TGTGCCAGCAGTACTCTAGGAGCGAGCCTAAGCGAAAAACTGTTTTTT. Its translation is CASSTLGASLSEKLFF.

The chain recombines TRBV5-1 with TRBJ2-7; TRBD2 matches at 11 bases. Trimming at V came to 4 bases and at J to 1 base, leaving 10 bases not matched to a gene. This CDR3 region has 17 residues. CDR1 is SGHRS, CDR2 YFSETQ, per germline. The CDR3 region is CASSGIHRLAGSYEQYF. The DNA of the CDR3 is TGCGCCAGCAGCGGAATACATCGACTAGCGGGGTCCTACGAGCAGTACTTC.

The chain joins TRBV9 to TRBJ2-4; TRBD2 is a possible D gene (6 bases). The CDR3 length is 15 residues. V was shortened by 2 bases and J by 7 bases, with 16 bases between the two germline ends. In germline, CDR1 is SGDLS, CDR2 YYNGEE. CDR3 sequence reads: CASSVEGRWVNIQYF. The DNA of the CDR3 is TGTGCCAGCAGCGTGGAGGGACGGTGGGTTAACATTCAGTACTTC.

V is TRBV5-4 and J is TRBJ2-2; D gene uncertain. Germline values: CDR1 SGHNT, CDR2 YYREEE (reference sequence). The CDR3 covers 12 residues. V lost 1 base and J 6 bases, leaving 4 bases between the germline ends. CDR3 nucleotides: TGTGCCAGCAGCTTGCAAGCCGGGGAGCTGTTTTTT. Amino acid sequence: CASSLQAGELFF.

This chain joins TRBV6-5 and TRBJ1-2; 10 nucleotides agree with TRBD1. This CDR3 comprises 15 residues. CDR1 is MNHEY, CDR2 SVGAGI, per germline. The trim removed 2 bases at V and 4 bases at J, leaving 4 bases unmatched. Here the CDR3 reads CASSYRGQGSYGYTF. In nucleotides, the CDR3 is TGTGCCAGCAGTTACAGGGGACAGGGGAGCTATGGCTACACCTTC.

The J gene is TRBJ2-7, the V gene TRBV7-2; D is possibly TRBD1 (6 bases). This CDR3 is built from 16 residues. The germline V gene has CDR1 SGHTA and CDR2 FQGNSA. Trimming stripped 5 bases from V and 2 bases from J, with 19 bases between. The CDR3: CASSLFSQGGAYEQYF. CDR3 nucleotide sequence: TGTGCCAGCAGCCTTTTTTCACAGGGTGGGGCCTACGAGCAGTACTTC.

The chain recombines TRBV5-4 with TRBJ2-2; TRBD2 agrees at 7 bases. The germline gives CDR1 SGHNT, CDR2 YYREEE (reference sequence). CDR3 length: 13 residues. Losses at the gene ends were 2 bases for V and 6 bases for J; bases not matched to a gene: 1. CDR3 sequence reads: CASSFRGAGELFF. The CDR3 DNA sequence: TGTGCCAGCAGCTTTCGGGGGGCCGGGGAGCTGTTTTTT. The complete variable domain, with remaining parts taken from reference TRBV5-4 and TRBJ2-2, reads ETGVTQSPTHLIKTRGQQVTLRCSSQSGHNTVSWYQQALGQGPQFIFQYYREEENGRGNFPPRFSGLQFPNYSSELNVNALELDDSALYLCASSFRGAGELFFGEGSRLTVL.

The V call is TRBV5-1, the J call TRBJ2-1; possibly TRBD1 or TRBD2 for D (5 bases each). V lost 4 bases to trimming and J lost 2 bases, with 16 bases between them. This CDR3 has 16 amino acids. Germline assignment: CDR1 SGHRS and CDR2 YFSETQ. CDR3 sequence: CASSQTGTQPYNEQFF. The DNA for the CDR3 is TGCGCCAGCAGCCAAACCGGGACCCAACCCTACAATGAGCAGTTCTTC.

J is TRBJ1-5 and V is TRBV2; possible D gene TRBD1, 5 bases. Trimming removed 1 base from V and 5 bases from J, with 9 bases in between. The CDR3 is 14 residues long. Germline V gene lookup returns CDR1 SNHLY and CDR2 FYNNEI. The CDR3 bases are TGTGCCAGCAGTGAAGGACGGGGGGATCAGCCCCAGCATTTT. Translating gives CASSEGRGDQPQHF. Looking up the rest from reference TRBV2 and TRBJ1-5 gives the full variable domain: EPEVTQTPSHQVTQMGQEVILRCVPISNHLYFYWYRQILGQKVEFLVSFYNNEISEKSEIFDDQFSVERPDGSNFTLKIRSTKLEDSAMYFCASSEGRGDQPQHFGDGTRLSIL.